The following is a T cell receptor (beta chain) sequence with its context. Its antigen is not identified. The data belong to a study of cytomegalovirus exposure and HLA in healthy donors. Study-level results: Analysis performed later found 16,000 or so TCR beta sequences associated with HLA alleles at 0.05 false discovery rate. Certain sequence variants were highly shared and formed a cluster, and this cluster was likely a sequencing artifact. Per published reports, the classifier diagnosed cytomegalovirus status with high specificity and sensitivity.

Germline CDR1 is LNHDA and CDR2 is SQIVND (reference sequence). The CDR3 runs to 15 residues. V was pared by 7 bases and J by 0 bases, with 13 bases between. Amplification used 60 Vbeta primers and 13 Jbeta primers. Clones were read by immunoSEQ multiplex PCR, and TCRdb kept only the in-frame ones, dropping some. The table records tens of thousands of clones, approximately 83% of them present only once. Sequencing was done on a sample of PBMCs. The clonotype was recovered from a middle-aged man in good health and CMV-seronegative. The rearrangement joins TRBV19 to TRBJ1-3; D gene unclear. Here the CDR3 reads CASTSRLSSGNTIYF. The CDR3 coding sequence is TGTGCCAGTACCTCAAGACTGAGCTCTGGAAACACCATATATTTT.